A few counts support the clone carrying this TCR beta chain. Antigen specificity is unknown. Genomic DNA per cell subset filled all wells of several immunoSEQ plates. Assay used: immunoSEQ multiplex PCR; TCRdb lists only in-frame clones, some missing. The sample shows some 2,400,000 clones, around 95% of them seen only once. The entry originates in a study of shared clonotypes between healthy human individuals. Broader study findings: The study found lower generation probabilities in non-shared clonotypes than in those shared by all four donors.

The CDR3 totals 16 residues. Trimming cost V 2 bases and J 8 bases; bases outside gene matches: 11. Germline assignment: CDR1 WNHNN and CDR2 SYGVQD (reference sequence). This chain links TRBV10-1 with TRBJ2-1; 8 nucleotides match TRBD2. Specimen: naive CD4+ T cells sorted from blood. Subset denoted: CD45RA+ positively selected. The sequence derives from a man aged 18 to 35 in good health. CDR3 coding DNA: TGCGCCAGCAGTGAGAGATCGGGGGGGGGCTTCCATGAGCAGTTCTTC. This encodes CASSERSGGGFHEQFF.